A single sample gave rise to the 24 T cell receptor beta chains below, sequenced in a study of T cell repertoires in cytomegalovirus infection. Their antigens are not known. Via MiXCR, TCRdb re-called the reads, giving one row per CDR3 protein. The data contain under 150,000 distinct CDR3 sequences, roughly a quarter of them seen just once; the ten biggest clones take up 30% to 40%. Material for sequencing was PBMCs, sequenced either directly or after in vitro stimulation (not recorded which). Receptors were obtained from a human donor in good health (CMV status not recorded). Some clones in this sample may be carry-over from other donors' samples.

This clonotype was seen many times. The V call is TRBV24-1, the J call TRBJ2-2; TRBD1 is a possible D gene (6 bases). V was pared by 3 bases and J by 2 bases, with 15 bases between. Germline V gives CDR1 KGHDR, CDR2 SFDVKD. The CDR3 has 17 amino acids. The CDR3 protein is CATSDQGPSSNTGELFF. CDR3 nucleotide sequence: TGTGCCACCAGTGATCAGGGGCCTTCCTCAAACACCGGGGAGCTGTTTTTT.

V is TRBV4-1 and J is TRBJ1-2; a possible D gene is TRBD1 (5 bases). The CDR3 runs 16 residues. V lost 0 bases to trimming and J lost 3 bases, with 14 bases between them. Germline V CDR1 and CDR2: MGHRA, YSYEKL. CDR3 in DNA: TGCGCCAGCAGCCAAGATGGGTCGGGGGTCGACTATGGCTACACCTTC. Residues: CASSQDGSGVDYGYTF.

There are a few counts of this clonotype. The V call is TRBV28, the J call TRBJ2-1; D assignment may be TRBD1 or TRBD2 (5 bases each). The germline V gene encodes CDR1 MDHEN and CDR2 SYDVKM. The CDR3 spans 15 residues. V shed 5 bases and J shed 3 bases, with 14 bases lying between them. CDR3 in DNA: TGTGCCAGCAGTAAACCGGGACGACGCTACAATGAGCAGTTCTTC. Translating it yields CASSKPGRRYNEQFF.

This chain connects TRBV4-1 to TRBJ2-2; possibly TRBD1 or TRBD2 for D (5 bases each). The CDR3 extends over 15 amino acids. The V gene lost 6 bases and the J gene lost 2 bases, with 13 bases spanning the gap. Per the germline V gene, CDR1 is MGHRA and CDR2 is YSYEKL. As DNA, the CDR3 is TGCGCCAGCAGTTATGGGGGAGCCAACACCGGGGAGCTGTTTTTT. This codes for CASSYGGANTGELFF.

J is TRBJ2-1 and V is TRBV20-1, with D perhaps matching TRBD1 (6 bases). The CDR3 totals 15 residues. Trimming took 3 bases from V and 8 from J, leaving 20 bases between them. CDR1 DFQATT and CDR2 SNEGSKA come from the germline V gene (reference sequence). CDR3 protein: CSASSALGGSYEQFF. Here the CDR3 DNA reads TGCAGTGCTAGTAGTGCGCTAGGGGGTTCGTATGAGCAGTTCTTC.

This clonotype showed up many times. CDR3 sequence reads: CASSRRLAGIYEQYF. DNA of the CDR3: TGTGCCAGCAGCCGGAGACTAGCGGGAATCTACGAGCAGTACTTC. V gene TRBV7-6 combines with J gene TRBJ2-7; 11 bases line up with TRBD2. J lost 3 bases, V lost 5 bases, and 6 bases had no gene match. The CDR3 extends over 15 amino acids. Germline lookup yields CDR1 SGHVS and CDR2 FNYEAQ.

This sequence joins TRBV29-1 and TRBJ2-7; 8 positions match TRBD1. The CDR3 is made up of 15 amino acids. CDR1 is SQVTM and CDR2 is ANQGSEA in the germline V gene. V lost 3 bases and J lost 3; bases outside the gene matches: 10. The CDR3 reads CSVEDRASVGYEQYF. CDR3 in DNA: TGCAGCGTTGAGGACAGGGCCTCCGTGGGCTACGAGCAGTACTTC.

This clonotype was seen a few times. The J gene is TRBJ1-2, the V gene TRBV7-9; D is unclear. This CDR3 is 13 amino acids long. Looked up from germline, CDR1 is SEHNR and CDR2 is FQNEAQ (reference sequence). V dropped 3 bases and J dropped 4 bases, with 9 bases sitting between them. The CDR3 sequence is CASSFEVGYGYTF. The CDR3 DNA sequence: TGTGCCAGCAGCTTTGAGGTCGGCTATGGCTACACCTTC.

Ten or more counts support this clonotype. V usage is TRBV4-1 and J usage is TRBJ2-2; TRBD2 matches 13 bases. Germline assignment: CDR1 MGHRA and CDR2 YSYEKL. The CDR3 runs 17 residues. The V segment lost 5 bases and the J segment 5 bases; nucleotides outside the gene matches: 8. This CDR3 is CASSFGLAGESTGELFF. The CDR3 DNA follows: TGCGCCAGCAGCTTCGGACTAGCGGGAGAGAGTACCGGGGAGCTGTTTTTT.

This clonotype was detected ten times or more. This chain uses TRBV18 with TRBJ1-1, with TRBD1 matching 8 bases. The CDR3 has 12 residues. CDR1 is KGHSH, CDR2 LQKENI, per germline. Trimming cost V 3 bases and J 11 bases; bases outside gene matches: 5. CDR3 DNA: TGTGCCAGCTCACCCGGACAGGGACGCGCTTTCTTT. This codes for CASSPGQGRAFF.

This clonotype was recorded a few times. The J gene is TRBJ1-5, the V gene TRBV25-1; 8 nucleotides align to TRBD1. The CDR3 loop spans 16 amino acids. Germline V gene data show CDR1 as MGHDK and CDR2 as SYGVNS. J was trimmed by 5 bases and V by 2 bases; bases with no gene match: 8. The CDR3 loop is CASSEHGGQGHQPQHF. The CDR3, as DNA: TGTGCCAGCAGTGAACACGGCGGACAGGGTCATCAGCCCCAGCATTTT.

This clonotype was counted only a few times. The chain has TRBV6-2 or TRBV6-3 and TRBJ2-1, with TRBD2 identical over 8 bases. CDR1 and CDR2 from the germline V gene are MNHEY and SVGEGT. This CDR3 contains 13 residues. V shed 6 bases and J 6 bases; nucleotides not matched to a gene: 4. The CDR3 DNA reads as TGTGCCAGCAGAGGGACTAGTACCAATGAGCAGTTCTTC. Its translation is CASRGTSTNEQFF.

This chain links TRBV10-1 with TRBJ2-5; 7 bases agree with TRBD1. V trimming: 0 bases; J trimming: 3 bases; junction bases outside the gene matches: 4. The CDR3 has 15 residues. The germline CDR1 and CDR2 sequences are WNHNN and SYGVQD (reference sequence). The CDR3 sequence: CASSESGQGEETQYF. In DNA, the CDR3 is TGCGCCAGCAGTGAGTCTGGCCAGGGGGAAGAGACCCAGTACTTC.

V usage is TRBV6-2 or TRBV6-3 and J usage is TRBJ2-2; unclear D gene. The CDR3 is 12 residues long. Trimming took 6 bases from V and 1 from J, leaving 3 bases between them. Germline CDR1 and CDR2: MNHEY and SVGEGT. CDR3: CASRQNTGELFF. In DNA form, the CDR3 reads TGTGCCAGCAGACAGAACACCGGGGAGCTGTTTTTT.

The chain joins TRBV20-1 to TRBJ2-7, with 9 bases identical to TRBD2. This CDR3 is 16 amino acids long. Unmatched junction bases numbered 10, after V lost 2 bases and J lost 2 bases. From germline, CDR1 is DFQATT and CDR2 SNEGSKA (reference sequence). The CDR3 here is CSARPPLAGTPYEQYF. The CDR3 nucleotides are TGCAGTGCTAGACCGCCCCTAGCGGGAACCCCCTACGAGCAGTACTTC.

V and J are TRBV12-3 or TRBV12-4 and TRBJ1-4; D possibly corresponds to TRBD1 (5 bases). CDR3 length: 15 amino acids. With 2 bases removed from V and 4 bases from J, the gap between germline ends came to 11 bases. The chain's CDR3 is CASSLSTAVNEKLFF. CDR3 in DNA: TGTGCCAGCAGTTTATCGACAGCGGTTAATGAAAAACTGTTTTTT.

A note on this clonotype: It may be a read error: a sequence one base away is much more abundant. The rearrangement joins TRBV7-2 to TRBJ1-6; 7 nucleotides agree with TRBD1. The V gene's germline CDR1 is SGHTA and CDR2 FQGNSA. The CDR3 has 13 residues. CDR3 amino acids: CVSSQRQGLPLHF. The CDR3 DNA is TGTGTCAGCAGCCAAAGACAGGGTTTACCCCTCCACTTT.

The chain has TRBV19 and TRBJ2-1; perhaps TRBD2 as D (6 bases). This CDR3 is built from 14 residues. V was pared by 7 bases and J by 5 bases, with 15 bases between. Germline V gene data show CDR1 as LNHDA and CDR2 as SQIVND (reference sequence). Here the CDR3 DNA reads TGTGCCAGTACCCTTCGGGCGGGACACAATGAGCAGTTCTTC. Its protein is CASTLRAGHNEQFF.

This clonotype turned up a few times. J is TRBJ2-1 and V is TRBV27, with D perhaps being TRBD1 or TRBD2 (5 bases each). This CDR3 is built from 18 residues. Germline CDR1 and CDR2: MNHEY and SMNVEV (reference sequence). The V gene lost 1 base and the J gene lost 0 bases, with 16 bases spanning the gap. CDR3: CASSLLGPEGRSYNEQFF. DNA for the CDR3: TGTGCCAGCAGTTTATTGGGGCCTGAGGGCCGCTCCTACAATGAGCAGTTCTTC.

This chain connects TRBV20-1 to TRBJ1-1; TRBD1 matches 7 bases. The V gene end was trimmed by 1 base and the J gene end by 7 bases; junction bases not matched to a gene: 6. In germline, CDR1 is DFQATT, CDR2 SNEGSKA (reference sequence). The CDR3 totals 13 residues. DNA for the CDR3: TGCAGTGCTAGAGGACAGGGATTGGGTGAAGCTTTCTTT. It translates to CSARGQGLGEAFF.

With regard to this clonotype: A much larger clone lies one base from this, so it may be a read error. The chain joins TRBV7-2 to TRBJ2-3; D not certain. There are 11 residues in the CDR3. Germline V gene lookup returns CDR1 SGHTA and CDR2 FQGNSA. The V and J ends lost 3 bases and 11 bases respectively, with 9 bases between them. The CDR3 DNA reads TGTGCCAGCAGCTTTGTGGGAAGGCAGTATTTT. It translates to CASSFVGRQYF.

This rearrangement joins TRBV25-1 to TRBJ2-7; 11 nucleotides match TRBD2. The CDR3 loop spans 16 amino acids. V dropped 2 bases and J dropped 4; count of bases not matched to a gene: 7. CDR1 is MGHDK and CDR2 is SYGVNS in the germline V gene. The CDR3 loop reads CASSEGGTSGSYEQYF. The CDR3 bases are TGTGCCAGCAGTGAAGGCGGAACTAGCGGGAGTTACGAGCAGTACTTC.

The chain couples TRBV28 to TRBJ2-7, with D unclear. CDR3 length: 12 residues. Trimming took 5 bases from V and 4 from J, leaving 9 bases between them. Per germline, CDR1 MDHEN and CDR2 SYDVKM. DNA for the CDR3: TGTGCCAGCAGTGCCCGCCGGTACGAGCAGTACTTC. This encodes CASSARRYEQYF.

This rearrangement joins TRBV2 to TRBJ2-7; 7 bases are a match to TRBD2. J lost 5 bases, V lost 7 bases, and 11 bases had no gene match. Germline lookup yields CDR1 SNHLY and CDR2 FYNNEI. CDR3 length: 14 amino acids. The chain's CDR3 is CASMRSGLLNEQYF. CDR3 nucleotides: TGTGCCAGCATGAGGTCGGGACTATTAAACGAGCAGTACTTC.